A single sample gave rise to the 14 T cell receptor beta chains below, sequenced in a study of blood T cells in healthy people across ages. A second PCR of 7 to 11 cycles used a sample-barcoded 5' primer and a J-beta primer mix. TCRdb fed the 5' RACE reads into MiXCR, producing one record per CDR3 protein. The sample has around 320,000 distinct CDR3 sequences, roughly 29% seen once. Sequenced material: blood. These TCRs come from a woman in her sixties or seventies in good health.

This clonotype was seen a few times. Written as DNA, the CDR3 is TGTGCCAGCAGCTTACAGACAGGAGATAAAGCTTTCTTT. Its protein is CASSLQTGDKAFF. J is TRBJ1-1 and V is TRBV7-9, with D maybe TRBD1 (6 bases). This CDR3 is built from 13 residues. V lost 2 bases and J lost 9, with 13 bases in between. Germline V lookup: CDR1 SEHNR, CDR2 FQNEAQ (reference sequence).

This clonotype has ten or more counts. The genes are TRBV4-1 and TRBJ2-1, with D possibly TRBD1 on 6 matching bases. The V and J ends lost 2 bases and 0 bases respectively, with 17 bases between them. CDR1 is MGHRA, CDR2 YSYEKL, per germline. The CDR3 length is 18 residues. This CDR3 reads CASSQLGRGFGSYNEQFF. In nucleotides, the CDR3 is TGCGCCAGCAGCCAACTTGGCAGGGGATTTGGCTCCTACAATGAGCAGTTCTTC.

CDR3 sequence reads: CASSHRARLGELFF. CDR3 bases: TGTGCCAGCAGCCACCGGGCTAGGTTAGGGGAGCTGTTTTTT. The chain recombines TRBV4-2 with TRBJ2-2; D is unresolved. V was cut by 3 bases and J by 8 bases, with 13 bases left in between. CDR3 length: 14 residues. The germline CDR1 and CDR2 sequences are LGHNA and YNFKEQ.

This clonotype was observed many times. V is TRBV29-1 and J is TRBJ1-1, with 11 positions matching TRBD1. The CDR3 sequence is 14 residues long. From germline, CDR1 is SQVTM and CDR2 ANQGSEA. With V trimmed by 8 bases and J by 2 bases, 7 bases remained unmatched. CDR3 region: CSSGQGALNTEAFF. Here the CDR3 DNA reads TGCAGCTCCGGACAGGGGGCCCTAAACACTGAAGCTTTCTTT.

This clonotype was observed a few times. The genes are TRBV6-5 and TRBJ1-2, with a weak D call TRBD1 (5 bases). CDR3 size: 14 residues. CDR1 is MNHEY, CDR2 SVGAGI, per germline. The germline V and J ends were trimmed by 0 bases and 5 bases, with 10 bases remaining between them. The CDR3 protein is CASSYSGTEYGYTF. For the CDR3, the DNA is TGTGCCAGCAGTTACTCGGGGACGGAGTATGGCTACACCTTC.

This clonotype was recorded a few times. In DNA, the CDR3 is TGTGCCAGCAGTGATTTCGGCAAGGGCACAGATACGCAGTATTTT. This encodes CASSDFGKGTDTQYF. The J gene is TRBJ2-3, the V gene TRBV6-1; D not certain. Germline lookup yields CDR1 MNHNS and CDR2 SASEGT. V dropped 3 bases and J dropped 1 base, with 11 bases sitting between them. The CDR3 is 15 residues long.

This clonotype was counted a few times. The genes are TRBV6-1 and TRBJ2-5, with D perhaps matching TRBD2 (5 bases). The CDR3 is 15 residues long. V was pared by 3 bases and J by 5 bases, with 16 bases between. Germline V lookup: CDR1 MNHNS, CDR2 SASEGT. The CDR3: CASSEEAAMGETQYF. In nucleotides, the CDR3 is TGTGCCAGCAGTGAGGAGGCAGCTATGGGGGAGACCCAGTACTTC.

The chain uses TRBV28 and TRBJ1-5; unclear D gene. Per the germline V gene, CDR1 is MDHEN and CDR2 is SYDVKM. Between the trimmed V and J ends, which lost 6 bases and 5 bases, there was a span of 17 bases. The length of the CDR3 is 15 residues. The CDR3 here is CASSLTSKKDQPQHF. CDR3 in DNA: TGTGCCAGCAGCTTGACCTCGAAGAAAGATCAGCCCCAGCATTTT.

The chain recombines TRBV2 with TRBJ2-7; D might be TRBD1 or TRBD2, each matching 5 bases. V lost 4 bases and J 3 bases, leaving 16 bases between the germline ends. This CDR3 contains 15 residues. Germline CDR1 SNHLY, CDR2 FYNNEI. The CDR3 sequence is CASSGGGPRYYEQYF. The CDR3 DNA sequence: TGTGCCAGCAGTGGGGGCGGGCCGAGGTACTACGAGCAGTACTTC.

V gene TRBV12-3 or TRBV12-4 combines with J gene TRBJ2-7, with 11 bases fitting TRBD2. V lost 5 bases, J lost 7 bases, and 13 bases stayed unmatched. This CDR3 is built from 16 residues. The CDR3 loop is CASSPKGSGRALEQYF. In DNA, the CDR3 is TGTGCCAGCAGTCCTAAGGGTAGCGGGAGGGCCCTAGAGCAGTACTTC.

This clonotype was seen many times. The J gene is TRBJ1-2, the V gene TRBV29-1; D may be TRBD1 (5 bases). V gave up 4 bases and J gave up 6 bases, with 6 bases separating them. The CDR3 contains 10 residues. Germline CDR1 SQVTM, CDR2 ANQGSEA. DNA for the CDR3: TGCAGCGTTGGGGGGGATGGCTACACCTTC. Its translation is CSVGGDGYTF.

This clonotype was counted only a few times. The chain carries TRBV20-1 and TRBJ1-5; TRBD1 is a possible D gene (6 bases). Trimming cost V 0 bases and J 6 bases, with 9 bases left between them. The CDR3 has 13 residues. Germline CDR1 reads DFQATT; CDR2 reads SNEGSKA (reference sequence). Written as DNA, the CDR3 is TGCAGTGCTAGAGATACAGGGCTTCAGCCCCAGCATTTT. It codes for CSARDTGLQPQHF.

This rearrangement joins TRBV18 to TRBJ1-4; the D is unclear. The V end lost 8 bases, the J end lost 5 bases, and 18 bases lay between the germline ends. The CDR3 runs to 15 residues. Looked up from germline, CDR1 is KGHSH and CDR2 is LQKENI. The CDR3 nucleotides read TGTGCCAGCCCACTTTCTTGGCAGGCGAATGAAAAACTGTTTTTT. Protein: CASPLSWQANEKLFF.

The chain has TRBV3-1 and TRBJ2-5, with a weak D call TRBD2 (6 bases). The DNA end favors TRBJ2-1, so the J call may be wrong. The CDR3 spans 14 residues. Germline V gene sequence: CDR1 LGHDT, CDR2 YNNKEL (reference sequence). The CDR3 sequence is CASGLRDGGYEQFF. CDR3 DNA sequence: TGTGCCAGCGGCCTACGGGACGGGGGATATGAGCAGTTCTTC.